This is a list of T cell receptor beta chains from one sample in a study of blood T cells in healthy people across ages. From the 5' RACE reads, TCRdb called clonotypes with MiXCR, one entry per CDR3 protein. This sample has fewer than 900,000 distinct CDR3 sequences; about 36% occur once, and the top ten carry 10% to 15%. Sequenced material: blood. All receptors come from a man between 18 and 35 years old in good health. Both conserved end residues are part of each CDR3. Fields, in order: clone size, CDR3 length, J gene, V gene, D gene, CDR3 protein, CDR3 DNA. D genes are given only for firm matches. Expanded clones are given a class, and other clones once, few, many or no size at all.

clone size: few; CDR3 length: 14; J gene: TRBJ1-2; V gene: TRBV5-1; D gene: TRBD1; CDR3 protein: CASSLETGGFGYTF; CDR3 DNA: TGCGCCAGCAGCTTGGAGACAGGGGGCTTTGGCTACACCTTC
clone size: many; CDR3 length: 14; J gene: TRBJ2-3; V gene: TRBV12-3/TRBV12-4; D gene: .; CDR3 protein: CASTISWGVNTQYF; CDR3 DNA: TGTGCCAGCACCATTTCATGGGGGGTCAATACGCAGTATTTT
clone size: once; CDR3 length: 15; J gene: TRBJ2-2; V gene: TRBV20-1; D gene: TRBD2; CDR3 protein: CSARDSGGRTGELFF; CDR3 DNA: TGCAGTGCTAGAGACTCGGGGGGGAGAACCGGGGAGCTGTTTTTT
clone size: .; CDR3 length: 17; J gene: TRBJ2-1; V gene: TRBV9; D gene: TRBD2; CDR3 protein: CASSFRTSGNSDGEQFF; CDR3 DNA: TGTGCCAGCAGCTTCAGGACTAGCGGGAATTCGGATGGTGAGCAGTTCTTC
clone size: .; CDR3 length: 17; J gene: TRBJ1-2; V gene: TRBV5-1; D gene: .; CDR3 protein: CASSLGFLQRNNYGYTF; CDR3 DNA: TGCGCCAGCAGCTTGGGTTTTTTGCAGCGAAATAACTATGGCTACACCTTC
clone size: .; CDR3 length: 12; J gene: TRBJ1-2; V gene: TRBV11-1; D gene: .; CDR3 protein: CASSGRDCGYTF; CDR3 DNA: TGTGCCAGCAGCGGCAGGGATTGCGGCTACACCTTC
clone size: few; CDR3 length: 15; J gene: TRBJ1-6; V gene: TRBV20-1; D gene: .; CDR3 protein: CSARGRGSVNSPLHF; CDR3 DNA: TGCAGTGCTAGGGGCAGGGGATCGGTGAATTCACCTCTCCACTTT
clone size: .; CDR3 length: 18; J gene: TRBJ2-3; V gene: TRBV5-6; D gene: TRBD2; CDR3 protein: CASSLATSGGAETDTQYF; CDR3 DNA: TGTGCCAGCAGCTTGGCGACTAGCGGGGGGGCGGAAACAGATACGCAGTATTTT
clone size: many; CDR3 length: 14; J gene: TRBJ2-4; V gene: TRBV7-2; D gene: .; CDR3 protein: CASSLGGTKNIQYF; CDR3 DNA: TGTGCCAGCAGCTTAGGGGGGACGAAAAACATTCAGTACTTC
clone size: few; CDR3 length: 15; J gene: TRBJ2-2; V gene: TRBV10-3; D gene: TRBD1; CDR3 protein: CAINGQGANTGELFF; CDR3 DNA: TGTGCCATCAACGGACAGGGGGCGAACACCGGGGAGCTGTTTTTT
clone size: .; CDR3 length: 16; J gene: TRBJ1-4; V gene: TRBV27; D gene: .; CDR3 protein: CASSFRGVSANEKLFF; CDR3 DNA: TGTGCCAGCAGTTTCCGAGGGGTTTCGGCTAATGAAAAACTGTTTTTT
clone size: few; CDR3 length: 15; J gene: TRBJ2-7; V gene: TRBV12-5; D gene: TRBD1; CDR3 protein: CASGEGTGENNEQYF; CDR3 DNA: TGTGCTAGTGGAGAAGGGACAGGGGAAAACAATGAGCAGTACTTC
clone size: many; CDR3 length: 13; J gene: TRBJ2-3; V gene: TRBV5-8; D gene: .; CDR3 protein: CASSLVGPDTQYF; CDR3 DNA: TGTGCCAGCAGCTTGGTTGGACCAGATACGCAGTATTTT
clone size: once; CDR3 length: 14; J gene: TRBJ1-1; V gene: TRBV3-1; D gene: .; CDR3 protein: CASIGREVNTEAFF; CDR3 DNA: TGTGCCAGCATCGGTAGGGAGGTGAACACTGAAGCTTTCTTT
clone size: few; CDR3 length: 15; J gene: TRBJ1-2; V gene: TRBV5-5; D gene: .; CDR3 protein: CASSLYLSSPEGYTF; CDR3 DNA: TGTGCCAGCAGCTTGTACCTTTCCTCCCCAGAGGGCTACACCTTC
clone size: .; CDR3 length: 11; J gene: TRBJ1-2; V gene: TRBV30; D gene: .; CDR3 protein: CAGSRDIGYTF; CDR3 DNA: TGTGCCGGGAGTCGGGACATAGGCTACACCTTC
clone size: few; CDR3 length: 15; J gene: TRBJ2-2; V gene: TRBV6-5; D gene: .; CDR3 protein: CASSYGTGSTGELFF; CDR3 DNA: TGTGCCAGCAGTTACGGGACGGGATCCACCGGGGAGCTGTTTTTT
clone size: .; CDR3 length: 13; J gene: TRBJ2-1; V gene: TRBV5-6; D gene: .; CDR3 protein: CASSLINLNEQFF; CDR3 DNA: TGTGCCAGCAGCTTAATCAACCTCAATGAGCAGTTCTTC
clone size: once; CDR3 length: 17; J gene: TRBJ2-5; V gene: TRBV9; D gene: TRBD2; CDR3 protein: CASSVATNGGADVEQYF; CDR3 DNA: TGTGCCAGCAGCGTAGCTACTAACGGGGGGGCCGATGTTGAGCAGTACTTC
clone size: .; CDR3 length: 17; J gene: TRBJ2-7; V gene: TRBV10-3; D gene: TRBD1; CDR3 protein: CAISERRGLTSYNEQYF; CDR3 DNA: TGTGCCATCAGTGAGCGAAGGGGGCTCACCTCCTACAATGAGCAGTACTTC